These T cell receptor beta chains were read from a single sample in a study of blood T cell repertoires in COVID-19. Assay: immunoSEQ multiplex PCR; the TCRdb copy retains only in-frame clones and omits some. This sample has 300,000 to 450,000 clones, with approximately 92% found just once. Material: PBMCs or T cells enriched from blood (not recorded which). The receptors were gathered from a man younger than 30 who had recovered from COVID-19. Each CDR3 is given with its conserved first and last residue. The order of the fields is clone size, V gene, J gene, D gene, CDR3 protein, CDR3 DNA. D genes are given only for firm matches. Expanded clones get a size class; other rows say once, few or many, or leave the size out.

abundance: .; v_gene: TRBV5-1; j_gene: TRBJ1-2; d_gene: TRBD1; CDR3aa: CASSQPLTGEERYTF; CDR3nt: TGCGCCAGCAGCCAGCCCTTGACAGGGGAAGAGCGCTACACCTTC
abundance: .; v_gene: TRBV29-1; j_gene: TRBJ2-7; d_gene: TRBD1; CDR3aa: CSATGQGPYEQYF; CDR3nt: TGCAGCGCTACGGGACAGGGCCCCTACGAGCAGTACTTC
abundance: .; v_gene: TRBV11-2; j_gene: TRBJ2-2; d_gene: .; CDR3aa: CATQPSENTGELFF; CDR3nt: TGTGCCACCCAGCCTAGCGAGAACACCGGGGAGCTGTTTTTT
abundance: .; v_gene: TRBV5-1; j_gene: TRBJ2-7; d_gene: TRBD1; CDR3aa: CASSSGTGSYDEQYF; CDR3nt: TGCGCCAGCAGCTCCGGGACAGGGAGTTACGACGAGCAGTACTTC
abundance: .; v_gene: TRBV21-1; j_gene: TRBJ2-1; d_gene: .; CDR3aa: CASSKSGTGRRYNEQFF; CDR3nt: TGTGCCAGCAGCAAAAGCGGGACCGGGAGGCGGTACAATGAGCAGTTCTTC
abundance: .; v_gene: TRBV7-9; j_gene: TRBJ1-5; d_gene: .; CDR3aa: CASSLGGLGSGPQHF; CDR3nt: TGTGCCAGCAGCTTAGGGGGGCTCGGTAGTGGACCCCAGCATTTT
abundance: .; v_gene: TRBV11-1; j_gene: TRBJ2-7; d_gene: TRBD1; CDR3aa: CASSLVAGGKYEQYF; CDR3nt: TGTGCCAGCAGCTTGGTCGCAGGGGGCAAATACGAGCAGTACTTC
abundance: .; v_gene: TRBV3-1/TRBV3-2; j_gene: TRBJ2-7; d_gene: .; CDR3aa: CASSQGTGARVYEQYF; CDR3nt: TGTGCCAGCAGCCAAGGTACCGGTGCCAGGGTTTACGAGCAGTACTTC
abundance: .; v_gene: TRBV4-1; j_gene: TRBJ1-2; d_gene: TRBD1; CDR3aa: CASSLGQGHGYTF; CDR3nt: TGCGCCAGCAGCCTAGGACAGGGCCATGGCTACACCTTC
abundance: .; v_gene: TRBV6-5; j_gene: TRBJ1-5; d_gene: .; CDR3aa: CASSWEFGQPQHF; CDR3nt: TGTGCCAGCAGTTGGGAGTTTGGTCAGCCCCAGCATTTT
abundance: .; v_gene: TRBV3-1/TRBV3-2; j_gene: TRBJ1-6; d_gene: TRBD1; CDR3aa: CASSPVVSGGRSPLHF; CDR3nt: TGTGCCAGCAGCCCCGTAGTATCAGGGGGCAGGTCACCCCTCCACTTT
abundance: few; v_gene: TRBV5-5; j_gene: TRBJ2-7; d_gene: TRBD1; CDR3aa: CASSLGQGKHEQYF; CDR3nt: TGTGCCAGCAGCCTCGGACAGGGGAAGCACGAGCAGTACTTC
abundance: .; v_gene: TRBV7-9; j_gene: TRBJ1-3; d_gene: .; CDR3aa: CASSFSPQGSGNTIYF; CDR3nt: TGTGCCAGCAGCTTTTCCCCTCAGGGATCTGGAAACACCATATATTTT
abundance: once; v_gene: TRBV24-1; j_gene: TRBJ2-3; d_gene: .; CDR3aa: CATSDPEAGSTDTQYF; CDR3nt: TGTGCCACCAGTGACCCCGAGGCAGGGAGCACAGATACGCAGTATTTT
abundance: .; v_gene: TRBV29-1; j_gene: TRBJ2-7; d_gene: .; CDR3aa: CSVETEQGRVYEQYF; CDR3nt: TGCAGCGTTGAAACCGAGCAGGGTCGAGTCTACGAGCAGTACTTC
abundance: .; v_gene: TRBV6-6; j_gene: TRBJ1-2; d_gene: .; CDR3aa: CASSYSGAGGYTF; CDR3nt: TGTGCCAGCAGTTACTCGGGGGCTGGGGGCTACACCTTC
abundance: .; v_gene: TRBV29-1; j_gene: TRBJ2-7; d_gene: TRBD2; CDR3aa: CSVGEGRVYEQYF; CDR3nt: TGCAGCGTTGGGGAGGGGAGGGTCTACGAGCAGTACTTC
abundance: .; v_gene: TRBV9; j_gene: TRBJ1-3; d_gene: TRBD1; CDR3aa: CASSARQGFTGNTIYF; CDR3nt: TGTGCCAGCAGCGCCCGACAGGGTTTCACTGGAAACACCATATATTTT
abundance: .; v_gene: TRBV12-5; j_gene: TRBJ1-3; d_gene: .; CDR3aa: CASGFRASGNTIYF; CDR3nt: TGTGCTAGTGGTTTCAGGGCCTCTGGAAACACCATATATTTT
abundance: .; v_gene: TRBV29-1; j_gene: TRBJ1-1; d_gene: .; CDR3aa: CSVGGRNTEAFF; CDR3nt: TGCAGCGTGGGGGGAAGGAACACTGAAGCTTTCTTT
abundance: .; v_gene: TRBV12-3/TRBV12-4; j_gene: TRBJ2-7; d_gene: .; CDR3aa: CASRAGSSYEQYF; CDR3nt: TGTGCCAGCAGGGCGGGTAGCTCCTACGAGCAGTACTTC
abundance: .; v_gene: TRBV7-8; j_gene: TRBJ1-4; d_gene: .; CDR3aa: CASTLGNRNEKLFF; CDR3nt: TGTGCCAGCACCCTGGGCAACCGAAATGAAAAACTGTTTTTT
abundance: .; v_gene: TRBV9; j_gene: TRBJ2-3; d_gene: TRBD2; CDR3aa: CASSVERSPAGGHFADTQYF; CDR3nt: TGTGCCAGCAGCGTAGAGAGGTCCCCCGCGGGGGGCCATTTCGCAGATACGCAGTATTTT
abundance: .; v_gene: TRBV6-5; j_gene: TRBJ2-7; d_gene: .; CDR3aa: CASTRAGDEQYF; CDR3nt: TGTGCCAGCACTCGCGCAGGGGACGAGCAGTACTTC
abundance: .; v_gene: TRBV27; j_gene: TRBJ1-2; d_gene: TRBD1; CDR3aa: CASSRTGDGYTF; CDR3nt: TGTGCCAGCAGCCGGACAGGGGATGGCTACACCTTC
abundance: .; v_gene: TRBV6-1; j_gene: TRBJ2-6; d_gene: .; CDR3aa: CASSEPGLGANVLTF; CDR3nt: TGTGCCAGCAGTGAACCGGGTCTTGGAGCCAACGTCCTGACTTTC
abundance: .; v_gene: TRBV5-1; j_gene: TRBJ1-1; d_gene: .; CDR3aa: CASSLGRVEGTEAFF; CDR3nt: TGCGCCAGCAGCTTGGGACGGGTGGAGGGGACTGAAGCTTTCTTT
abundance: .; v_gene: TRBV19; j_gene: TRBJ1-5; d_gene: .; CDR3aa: CASRRTLGTNNQPQHF; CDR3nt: TGTGCCAGTAGGCGAACCCTCGGGACAAATAATCAGCCCCAGCATTTT
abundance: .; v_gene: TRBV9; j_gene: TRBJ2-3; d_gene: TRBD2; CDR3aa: CASSAGLAGSDTQYF; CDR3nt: TGTGCCAGCAGCGCGGGACTAGCGGGATCAGATACGCAGTATTTT
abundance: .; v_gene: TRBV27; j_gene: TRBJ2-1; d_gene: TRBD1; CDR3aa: CASRGQALNGEQFF; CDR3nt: TGTGCCAGCAGAGGACAGGCCCTGAACGGTGAGCAGTTCTTC
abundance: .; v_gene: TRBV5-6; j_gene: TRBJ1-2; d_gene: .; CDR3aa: CASSLAVGTKGSYGYTF; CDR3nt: TGTGCCAGCAGCTTGGCCGTCGGGACAAAGGGTAGCTATGGCTACACCTTC
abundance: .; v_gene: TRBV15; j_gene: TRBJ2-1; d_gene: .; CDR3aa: CATRTPKGINEQFF; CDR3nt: TGTGCCACTAGGACCCCCAAGGGGATCAATGAGCAGTTCTTC
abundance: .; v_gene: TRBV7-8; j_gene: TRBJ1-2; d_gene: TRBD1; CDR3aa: CASSTSRVGGDYGYTF; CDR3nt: TGTGCCAGCAGCACAAGCAGGGTAGGGGGCGACTATGGCTACACCTTC
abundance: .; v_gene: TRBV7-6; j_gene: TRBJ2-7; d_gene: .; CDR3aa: CASSRQGGGSAEQYF; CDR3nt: TGTGCCAGCAGCCGCCAGGGAGGGGGATCAGCCGAGCAGTACTTC
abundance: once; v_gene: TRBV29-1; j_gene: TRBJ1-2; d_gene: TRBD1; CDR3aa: CSVEGTGSVGYTF; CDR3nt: TGCAGCGTTGAAGGGACAGGCTCAGTCGGCTACACCTTC
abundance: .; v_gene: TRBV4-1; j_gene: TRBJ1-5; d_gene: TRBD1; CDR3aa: CASSQTPARQGGYKVNQPQHF; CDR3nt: TGCGCCAGCAGCCAAACTCCCGCCCGACAGGGGGGTTATAAGGTCAATCAGCCCCAGCATTTT
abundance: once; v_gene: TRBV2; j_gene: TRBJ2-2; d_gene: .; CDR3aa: CASRPGQDYTGELFF; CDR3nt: TGTGCCAGCAGACCCGGACAAGACTACACCGGGGAGCTGTTTTTT
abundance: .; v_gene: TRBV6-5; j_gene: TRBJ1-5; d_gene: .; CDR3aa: CASSWGGIEQPQHF; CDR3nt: TGTGCCAGCAGTTGGGGGGGTATTGAGCAGCCCCAGCATTTT
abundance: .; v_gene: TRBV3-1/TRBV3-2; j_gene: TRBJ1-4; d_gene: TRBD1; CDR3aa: CASSPGGGNEKLFF; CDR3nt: TGTGCCAGCAGTCCAGGGGGTGGTAATGAAAAACTGTTTTTT
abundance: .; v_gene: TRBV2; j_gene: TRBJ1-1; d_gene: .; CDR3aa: CASSWDTLEAFF; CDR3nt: TGTGCCAGCAGTTGGGACACACTTGAAGCTTTCTTT
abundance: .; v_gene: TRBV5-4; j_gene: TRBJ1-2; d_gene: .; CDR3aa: CASSSASGGVGVGGYTF; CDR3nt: TGTGCCAGCAGCTCGGCGTCGGGTGGGGTAGGGGTTGGAGGCTACACCTTC
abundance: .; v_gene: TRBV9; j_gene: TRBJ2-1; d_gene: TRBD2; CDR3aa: CASSVASGGNEQFF; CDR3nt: TGTGCCAGCAGCGTAGCCAGCGGGGGGAATGAGCAGTTCTTC
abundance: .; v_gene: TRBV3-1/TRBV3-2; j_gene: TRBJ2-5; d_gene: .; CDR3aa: CASSPGLSETQYF; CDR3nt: TGTGCCAGCAGCCCCGGACTCTCGGAGACCCAGTACTTC
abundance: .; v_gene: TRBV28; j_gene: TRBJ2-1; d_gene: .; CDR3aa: CASSFQQRPNEQFF; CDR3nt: TGTGCCAGCAGTTTCCAACAGCGGCCCAATGAGCAGTTCTTC
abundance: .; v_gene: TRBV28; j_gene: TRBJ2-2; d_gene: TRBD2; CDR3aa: CASRMTSGNTGELFF; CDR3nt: TGTGCCAGCAGGATGACTAGCGGGAACACCGGGGAGCTGTTTTTT
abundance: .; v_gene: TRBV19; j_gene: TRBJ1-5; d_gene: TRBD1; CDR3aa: CASSQQGNQPQHF; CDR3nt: TGTGCCAGTAGTCAACAGGGGAATCAGCCCCAGCATTTT
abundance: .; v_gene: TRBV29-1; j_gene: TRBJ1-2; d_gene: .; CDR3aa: CSGAAGVNYGYTF; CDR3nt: TGCAGCGGGGCCGCAGGGGTTAACTATGGCTACACCTTC
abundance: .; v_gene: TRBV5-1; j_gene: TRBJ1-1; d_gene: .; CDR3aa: CASSPFGGNTEAFF; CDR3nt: TGCGCCAGCAGCCCCTTCGGCGGGAACACTGAAGCTTTCTTT